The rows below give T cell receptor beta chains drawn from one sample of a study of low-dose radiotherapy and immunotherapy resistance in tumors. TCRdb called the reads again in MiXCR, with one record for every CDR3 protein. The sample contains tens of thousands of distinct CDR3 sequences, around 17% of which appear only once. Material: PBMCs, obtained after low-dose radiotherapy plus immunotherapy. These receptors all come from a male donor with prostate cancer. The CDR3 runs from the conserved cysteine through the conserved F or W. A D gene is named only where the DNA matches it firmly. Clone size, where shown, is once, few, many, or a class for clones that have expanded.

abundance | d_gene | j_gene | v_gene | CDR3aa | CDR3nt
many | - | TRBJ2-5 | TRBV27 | CASSPNRVQETQYF | TGTGCCAGCAGCCCCAACAGGGTTCAAGAGACCCAGTACTTC
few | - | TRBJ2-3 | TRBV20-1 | CSATWGDTQYF | TGCAGTGCTACTTGGGGAGATACGCAGTATTTT
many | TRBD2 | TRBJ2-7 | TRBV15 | CATSRAGGSKYF | TGTGCCACCAGCAGAGCGGGGGGGTCCAAGTACTTC
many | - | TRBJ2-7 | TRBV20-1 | CSASISPAYEQYF | TGCAGTGCTAGTATTTCTCCGGCCTACGAGCAGTACTTC
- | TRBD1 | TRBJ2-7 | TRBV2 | CASSGRQGGSYEQYF | TGTGCCAGCAGTGGACGACAGGGCGGCTCCTACGAGCAGTACTTC
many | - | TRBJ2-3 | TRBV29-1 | CSVEAVGAGSTDTQYF | TGCAGCGTTGAAGCCGTAGGGGCGGGGAGCACAGATACGCAGTATTTT
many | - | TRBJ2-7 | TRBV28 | CASSLSGNPYEQYF | TGTGCCAGCAGTTTATCGGGTAATCCCTACGAGCAGTACTTC
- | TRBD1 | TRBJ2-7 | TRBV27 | CASSLKAGGLRNSEQYF | TGTGCCAGCAGTTTAAAGGCAGGGGGCCTGAGAAACTCTGAGCAGTACTTC
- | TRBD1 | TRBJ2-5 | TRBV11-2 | CASSLGGTGAVTQYF | TGTGCCAGCAGCTTAGGCGGGACAGGGGCGGTGACCCAGTACTTC
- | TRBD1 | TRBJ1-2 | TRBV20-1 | CSAVQGRNYGYTF | TGCAGTGCCGTACAGGGGCGCAACTATGGCTACACCTTC
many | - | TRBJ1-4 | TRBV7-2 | CASSLGGGERLFF | TGTGCCAGCAGCTTAGGGGGAGGCGAACGGCTGTTTTTT
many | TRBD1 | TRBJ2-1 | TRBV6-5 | CASSWGDRVKPKQFF | TGTGCCAGCAGTTGGGGTGACAGGGTGAAACCGAAGCAGTTCTTC
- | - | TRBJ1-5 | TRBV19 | CASQWAGSNQPQHF | TGTGCCAGTCAGTGGGCGGGGAGCAATCAGCCCCAGCATTTT
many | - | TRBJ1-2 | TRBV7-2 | CASSLGQSFYGYTF | TGTGCCAGCAGCTTAGGTCAGAGCTTCTATGGCTACACCTTC
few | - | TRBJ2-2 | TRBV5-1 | CASSLVVGAGELFF | TGCGCCAGCAGCTTGGTCGTCGGCGCCGGGGAGCTGTTTTTT
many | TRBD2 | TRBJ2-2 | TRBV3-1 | CASSPGGERAGELFF | TGTGCCAGCAGCCCTGGGGGGGAGCGGGCCGGGGAGCTGTTTTTT
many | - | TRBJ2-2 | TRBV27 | CASRLAGTGELFF | TGTGCCAGCCGCCTGGCCGGCACCGGGGAGCTGTTTTTT
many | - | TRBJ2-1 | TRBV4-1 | CASSHGGYISYNEQFF | TGCGCCAGCAGCCACGGCGGGTATATCTCCTACAATGAGCAGTTCTTC